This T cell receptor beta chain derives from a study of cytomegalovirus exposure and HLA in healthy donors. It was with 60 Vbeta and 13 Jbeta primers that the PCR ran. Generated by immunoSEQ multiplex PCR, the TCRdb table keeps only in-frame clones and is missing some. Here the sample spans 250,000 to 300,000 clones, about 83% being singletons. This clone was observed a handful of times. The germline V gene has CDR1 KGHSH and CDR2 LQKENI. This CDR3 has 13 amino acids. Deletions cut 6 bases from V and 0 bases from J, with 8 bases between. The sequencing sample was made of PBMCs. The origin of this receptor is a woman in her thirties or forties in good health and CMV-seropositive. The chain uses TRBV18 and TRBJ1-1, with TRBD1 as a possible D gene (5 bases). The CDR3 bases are TGTGCCAGCTCGCAGACAGTGAACACTGAAGCTTTCTTT. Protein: CASSQTVNTEAFF.